The rows below give T cell receptor beta chains drawn from one sample of a study of CD8 T cells in ankylosing spondylitis. TCRdb passed the 5' RACE reads through MiXCR, listing each CDR3 protein once. The sample includes roughly 91,000 distinct CDR3 sequences, 7.5% to 9% of them seen just once. The material sequenced was blood, either unsorted or a sorted T cell fraction (not recorded which). These receptors originate from a male donor with ankylosing spondylitis or in good health (not recorded which). CDR3s include the opening cysteine and the closing phenylalanine or tryptophan. The order of the fields is clone size, D gene, V gene, J gene, CDR3 DNA, CDR3 protein. The D gene is left open where the match is weak. Clone size is stated in some rows and not others, as once, few, many or a class when expanded.

few	TRBD1	TRBV12-3/TRBV12-4	TRBJ1-1	TGTGCCAGCAGTTTAGGGACAGGGAGTGAAGCTTTCTTT	CASSLGTGSEAFF
.	TRBD1	TRBV20-1	TRBJ2-1	TGCAGTGCGCAGACAGGGGGCGCAAATGAGCAGTTCTTC	CSAQTGGANEQFF
many	TRBD1	TRBV18	TRBJ2-2	TGTGCCAGCTCACTGGGACAGGGTAACACCGGGGAGCTGTTTTTT	CASSLGQGNTGELFF
many	.	TRBV19	TRBJ1-5	TGTGCCAGTAGTATAGGCGAGGGCCCAGGACAGCCCCAGCATTTT	CASSIGEGPGQPQHF
many	.	TRBV5-1	TRBJ2-7	TGCGCCAGCAGCTTTAGTCCCCGGGCCGGTAACTCCTACGAGCAGTACTTC	CASSFSPRAGNSYEQYF
many	.	TRBV7-9	TRBJ1-5	TGTGCCAGCAGCTTAGAGACAGATACTCAGCCCCAGCATTTT	CASSLETDTQPQHF
many	.	TRBV9	TRBJ2-1	TGTGCCAGCAGCGTAGCTTCTTGGAGCGGAATCTCCTACAATGAGCAGTTCTTC	CASSVASWSGISYNEQFF
many	TRBD2	TRBV5-1	TRBJ2-2	TGCGCCAGCCAGCGGGAGGAGTCCGGGGAGCTGTTTTTT	CASQREESGELFF
many	.	TRBV20-1	TRBJ2-7	TGCAGTGCTAGTGGGAGATCCTACGAGCAGTACTTC	CSASGRSYEQYF
many	TRBD2	TRBV3-1	TRBJ2-1	TGTGCCAGCAGCCGGGCTAGCGGGACCTACAATGAGCAGTTCTTC	CASSRASGTYNEQFF
many	.	TRBV5-5	TRBJ2-5	TGTGCCAGCAGCTTGGATGAGACCCAGTACTTC	CASSLDETQYF
many	.	TRBV5-1	TRBJ2-1	TGCGCCAGCAAGGGGGGCCCCCCTGGGTACAATGAGCAGTTCTTC	CASKGGPPGYNEQFF
many	.	TRBV12-3/TRBV12-4	TRBJ1-1	TGTGCCAGCAGTTTTGTTGCGGCGCGACGGGCTTTCTTT	CASSFVAARRAFF
many	.	TRBV2	TRBJ2-5	TGTGCCAGCAGTGAGGGGGAGGAGACCCAGTACTTC	CASSEGEETQYF
many	.	TRBV7-2	TRBJ1-2	TGTGCCAGCAGCTTAGTTGCAGGGACCAATGGCTACACCTTC	CASSLVAGTNGYTF
many	.	TRBV28	TRBJ2-7	TGTGCCAGCAGTCTCCCTGGGCGGGGCCCCCCGTTCCGCTTATCGGGCTACGAGCAGTACTTC	CASSLPGRGPPFRLSGYEQYF
many	.	TRBV5-1	TRBJ2-5	TGCGCCAGCAGCCCGGGCCCGGGCGGGGAGACCCAGTACTTC	CASSPGPGGETQYF
many	.	TRBV18	TRBJ2-7	TGTGCCAGCTCACCGGCGGCAGGGATTCTCTACGAGCAGTACTTC	CASSPAAGILYEQYF
many	.	TRBV27	TRBJ1-5	TGTGCCAGCAGAAAGGGGGTTTCTAGCAATCAGCCCCAGCATTTT	CASRKGVSSNQPQHF
many	TRBD2	TRBV29-1	TRBJ2-3	TGCAGCGTTGAAGGGACTAGCGGGAGTCTTTTTGGGACAGATACGCAGTATTTT	CSVEGTSGSLFGTDTQYF
few	.	TRBV7-3	TRBJ2-2	TGTGCCAGCAGCTTAAATCCAGCGAACACCGGGGAGCTGTTTTTT	CASSLNPANTGELFF
many	TRBD2	TRBV6-2/TRBV6-3	TRBJ2-5	TGTGCCAGCAGTTACTCACTAGCGAGAGAGACCCAGTACTTC	CASSYSLARETQYF
.	.	TRBV27	TRBJ2-7	TGTGCCAGCAGTTTATCGCGAGGGACCTACTACGAGCAGTACTTC	CASSLSRGTYYEQYF
.	TRBD2	TRBV12-3/TRBV12-4	TRBJ2-3	TGTGCCAGCAGCCCCAGCGGGAGGAACACAGATACGCAGTATTTT	CASSPSGRNTDTQYF
many	.	TRBV19	TRBJ1-1	TGTGCCAGTAGTATGAACCCGGGAGGGAAGACTGAAGCTTTCTTT	CASSMNPGGKTEAFF
many	.	TRBV27	TRBJ2-2	TGTGCCAGCAGTTTATTCCTCGACGGTACCGGGGAGCTGTTTTTT	CASSLFLDGTGELFF
few	TRBD1	TRBV4-1	TRBJ2-4	TGCGCCAGGACCAGGGGGCAGTACTTC	CARTRGQYF
many	TRBD1	TRBV5-1	TRBJ2-2	TGCGCCAGCACGACGACAGGGGGTGGCACCGGGGAGCTGTTTTTT	CASTTTGGGTGELFF
many	.	TRBV7-9	TRBJ2-3	TGTGCCAGCAGCCCTGGGCTAGCGCCCCTCACAGATACGCAGTATTTT	CASSPGLAPLTDTQYF
.	TRBD1	TRBV6-2/TRBV6-3	TRBJ1-5	TGTGCCAGCAGCCGGGACAGGGGGCAGAATCAGCCCCAGCATTTT	CASSRDRGQNQPQHF
.	.	TRBV20-1	TRBJ1-4	TGCAGTGCTAGAGATAGGAGGGGCCCTAATGAAAAACTGTTTTTT	CSARDRRGPNEKLFF
many	TRBD2	TRBV4-1	TRBJ2-2	TGCGCCAGCAGCCCGAGCGGGAGTAACACCGGGGAGCTGTTTTTT	CASSPSGSNTGELFF
.	TRBD2	TRBV10-3	TRBJ2-7	TGTACCACCAGTGCGGCTAGCGGATACGAGCAGTACTTC	CTTSAASGYEQYF
many	.	TRBV4-3	TRBJ1-5	TGCGCCAGCAGCCAAGACCCCCTGGGCGCAGATAGCAATCAGCCCCAGCATTTT	CASSQDPLGADSNQPQHF
many	TRBD1	TRBV30	TRBJ1-3	TGTGCCTGGAGCAAAGACAGGGGGCAACGAAACACCATATATTTT	CAWSKDRGQRNTIYF
many	.	TRBV2	TRBJ2-3	TGTGCCAGCAGTGACATTACAGATACGCAGTATTTT	CASSDITDTQYF
many	.	TRBV11-2	TRBJ2-3	TGTGCCAGCAGCCCCACAACCGGAAGGGGGGGTTCAAAGTATTTT	CASSPTTGRGGSKYF
many	.	TRBV12-3/TRBV12-4	TRBJ2-3	TGTGCCAGCAGTTCCGGCCGGACCGGTAGCACAGATACGCAGTATTTT	CASSSGRTGSTDTQYF
many	.	TRBV3-1	TRBJ2-7	TGTGCCAGCAGCCCACTCACGTTCGGAACCTACGAGCAGTACTTC	CASSPLTFGTYEQYF
many	.	TRBV5-1	TRBJ2-4	TGCGCCAGCAGCTTCGGGCTAGCCAAAAACATTCAGTACTTC	CASSFGLAKNIQYF
many	.	TRBV30	TRBJ1-5	TGTGCCTGGAGTGTCCGGTACAATCAGCCCCAGCATTTT	CAWSVRYNQPQHF
many	TRBD1	TRBV9	TRBJ2-1	TGTGCCAGCAGCCTCGAGGACAGGGCCTACAATGAGCAGTTCTTC	CASSLEDRAYNEQFF
many	TRBD1	TRBV20-1	TRBJ2-5	TGCAGTGCTAGATCACCGGGACAGGGGCGGGAGACCCAGTACTTC	CSARSPGQGRETQYF
many	.	TRBV20-1	TRBJ1-1	TGCAGTGCTAAGGTCGCGGTTGCGACTGAAGCTTTCTTT	CSAKVAVATEAFF
many	TRBD2	TRBV20-1	TRBJ2-2	TGCAGTGCTAAAGTAGCGGGATCGGAGCTGTTTTTT	CSAKVAGSELFF
many	TRBD1	TRBV7-2	TRBJ2-3	TGTGCCAGCAGCTTATCCAGGGACAGGGGCACAGATACGCAGTATTTT	CASSLSRDRGTDTQYF
many	TRBD2	TRBV6-2/TRBV6-3	TRBJ2-1	TGTGCCAGCAGTTACAGGACTAGCGGGGGCAATGAGCAGTTCTTC	CASSYRTSGGNEQFF
many	.	TRBV20-1	TRBJ2-3	TGCAGTGCCCACCTGACAGAATTCACAGATACGCAGTATTTT	CSAHLTEFTDTQYF